The 24 T cell receptor beta chains below all came from one sample that was sequenced in a study of CD8 T cells in ankylosing spondylitis. Study-wide points: A TCR beta motif of roughly 8 highly homologous variants appeared characteristic of ankylosing spondylitis blood.

Each CDR3 protein is one row after TCRdb ran MiXCR on the 5' RACE reads. Of approximately 500,000 distinct CDR3 sequences listed, over 9.5% are singletons. No antigen is known for these receptors. Specimen: blood, either unsorted or a sorted T cell fraction (not recorded which). Receptors were obtained from a male donor with ankylosing spondylitis.

This clonotype was recorded a few times. This chain links TRBV5-1 with TRBJ2-3; 8 nucleotides match TRBD2. The trim removed 1 base at V and 6 bases at J, leaving 10 bases unmatched. The germline V gene has CDR1 SGHRS and CDR2 YFSETQ. This CDR3 comprises 16 residues. For the CDR3, the DNA is TGCGCCAGCAGCTTGTGGCCGGGAGGGCCGGAGGATACGCAGTATTTT. This gives the protein CASSLWPGGPEDTQYF. The whole variable domain, remainder taken from reference TRBV5-1 and TRBJ2-3, is KAGVTQTPRYLIKTRGQQVTLSCSPISGHRSVSWYQQTPGQGLQFLFEYFSETQRNKGNFPGRFSGRQFSNSRSEMNVSTLELGDSALYLCASSLWPGGPEDTQYFGPGTRLTVL.

This clonotype came up many times. The rearrangement uses TRBV20-1 and TRBJ2-1, with 11 bases matching TRBD2. The junction had 8 bases not matched to a gene; V was cut back by 5 bases and J by 8 bases. This CDR3 region has 14 residues. Germline CDR1 and CDR2: DFQATT and SNEGSKA (reference sequence). The CDR3 bases are TGCAGTGCTCCCTTTAGCGGGAGGGCATATGAGCAGTTCTTC. It encodes CSAPFSGRAYEQFF.

The chain uses TRBV5-1 and TRBJ2-3; 12 bases align to TRBD2. Per the germline V gene, CDR1 is SGHRS and CDR2 is YFSETQ. There are 15 residues in the CDR3. J lost 5 bases, V lost 6 bases, and 7 bases had no gene match. CDR3 sequence reads: CASIQLAGGQDTQYF. The DNA of the CDR3 is TGCGCCAGCATCCAACTAGCGGGAGGTCAAGATACGCAGTATTTT.

The rearrangement links TRBV29-1 to TRBJ1-4, with D perhaps matching TRBD1 (5 bases). The V and J ends lost 1 base and 5 bases respectively, with 11 bases between them. The germline gives CDR1 SQVTM, CDR2 ANQGSEA. CDR3 length: 14 residues. The CDR3 region has the DNA TGCAGCGTTGAAGCAGGGCCCCAGAATGAAAAACTGTTTTTT. Translation: CSVEAGPQNEKLFF.

The V call is TRBV5-1, the J call TRBJ2-1; 14 bases agree with TRBD2. Trimming took 3 bases from V and 9 from J; bases not matched to a gene: 8. Germline values: CDR1 SGHRS, CDR2 YFSETQ. This CDR3 is 16 amino acids long. The CDR3 nucleotides read TGCGCCAGCAGCTCGGGGGGGACTAGCGGGAGAGCTGAGCAGTTCTTC. Amino acid sequence: CASSSGGTSGRAEQFF.

CDR3: CSAIQGARGYTF. Here the CDR3 DNA reads TGCAGTGCTATTCAGGGGGCCCGGGGCTACACCTTC. The J gene is TRBJ1-2, the V gene TRBV20-1; 8 bases are shared with TRBD1. Germline V gene sequence: CDR1 DFQATT, CDR2 SNEGSKA (reference sequence). J was trimmed by 8 bases and V by 4 bases; bases with no gene match: 6. The CDR3 is 12 residues long.

As concerns this clonotype: Given a much more abundant clone one base away, this may be a read error. The chain is built from TRBV7-9 and TRBJ1-6; D gene uncertain. This CDR3 has 14 amino acids. The germline CDR1 and CDR2 sequences are SEHNR and FQNEAQ (reference sequence). The CDR3 region has the DNA TGTACCAGCAGCTTAAATAAGGAATGGTCACCCCTCCACTTT. It encodes CTSSLNKEWSPLHF.

V and J are TRBV29-1 and TRBJ2-7; tentative D call: TRBD1 (6 bases). The length of the CDR3 is 17 residues. Per the germline V gene, CDR1 is SQVTM and CDR2 is ANQGSEA. V was trimmed by 4 bases and J by 6 bases, leaving 28 bases between them. The CDR3 spells CSVGTPGQGLSPIEQYF. CDR3 DNA: TGCAGCGTTGGGACTCCGGGCCAGGGGCTTTCCCCCATCGAGCAGTACTTC.

This sequence joins TRBV3-1 and TRBJ2-3, with 11 bases fitting TRBD2. Germline V gives CDR1 LGHDT, CDR2 YNNKEL (reference sequence). CDR3 length: 19 amino acids. The V gene end was trimmed by 1 base and the J gene end by 4 bases; junction bases not matched to a gene: 13. CDR3 nucleotides: TGTGCCAGCAGCCAAGGGACTAGCGGGCCAGGGGGCTTGGCAGATACGCAGTATTTT. This gives the protein CASSQGTSGPGGLADTQYF.

In this sample, this clonotype turned up a few times. The chain has TRBV15 and TRBJ1-2; 7 nucleotides match TRBD1. V lost 1 base to trimming and J lost 5 bases; unmatched junction nucleotides: 7. The CDR3 spans 15 residues. CDR1 is LNHNV, CDR2 YYDKDF, per germline (reference sequence). CDR3 bases: TGTGCCACCAGCAGAGTAGGGACAGAAGTTTATGGCTACACCTTC. Translation: CATSRVGTEVYGYTF. Looking up the rest from reference TRBV15 and TRBJ1-2 gives the full variable domain: DAMVIQNPRYQVTQFGKPVTLSCSQTLNHNVMYWYQQKSSQAPKLLFHYYDKDFNNEADTPDNFQSRRPNTSFCFLDIRSPGLGDTAMYLCATSRVGTEVYGYTFGSGTRLTVV.

This chain connects TRBV3-1 to TRBJ2-3, with no clear D. The CDR3 loop spans 14 amino acids. Germline loops: CDR1 LGHDT, CDR2 YNNKEL (reference sequence). Trimming removed 1 base from V and 6 bases from J, with 11 bases in between. The CDR3 coding sequence is TGTGCCAGCAGCCAAGGGCGTGAAGTCGATACGCAGTATTTT. Its translation is CASSQGREVDTQYF.

This clonotype was detected only a few times. V is TRBV5-5 and J is TRBJ2-3, with D perhaps matching TRBD1 (5 bases). CDR1 is SGHKS, CDR2 YYEKEE, per germline (reference sequence). CDR3 length equals 15 residues. Between the trimmed V and J ends, which lost 4 bases and 9 bases, there was a span of 21 bases. The CDR3 loop is CASSVDSLVSDTQYF. The CDR3 nucleotides are TGTGCCAGCAGCGTAGACAGTCTAGTTTCGGACACGCAGTATTTT.

The rearrangement joins TRBV7-8 to TRBJ2-1, with D possibly matching TRBD2 (6 bases). Per germline, CDR1 SGHVS and CDR2 FQNEAQ. Trimming took 6 bases from V and 5 from J, leaving 17 bases between them. This CDR3 is built from 15 residues. The DNA for the CDR3 is TGTGCCAGCAGTCCATGGAGGGCCAGCCACAATGAGCAGTTCTTC. This gives the protein CASSPWRASHNEQFF.

In its sample, this clonotype was seen a few times. The chain uses TRBV10-2 and TRBJ2-3; D is unclear. Germline CDR1 and CDR2: WSHSY and SAAADI. The ends were cut back, 2 bases at V and 2 bases at J, with 8 bases in the middle. CDR3 length equals 14 residues. CDR3 amino acids: CASSEVSLTDTQYF. DNA of the CDR3: TGCGCCAGCAGTGAGGTTTCTCTCACAGATACGCAGTATTTT.

This clonotype was counted a few times. V gene TRBV5-1 combines with J gene TRBJ2-5, with 7 bases matching TRBD2. The germline V gene encodes CDR1 SGHRS and CDR2 YFSETQ. Losses at the gene ends were 2 bases for V and 1 base for J; bases not matched to a gene: 8. This CDR3 has 16 residues. DNA for the CDR3: TGCGCCAGCAGCTTAGGCCCTGGCGGGAGCCAAGAGACCCAGTACTTC. Encoded protein: CASSLGPGGSQETQYF.

This clonotype was picked up many times. CDR3 in amino acids: CASSQGVGFSGTEAFF. CDR3 nucleotides: TGCGCCAGCAGCCAGGGGGTGGGCTTTAGTGGCACTGAAGCTTTCTTT. The chain employs TRBV5-1 and TRBJ1-1; 7 nucleotides match TRBD1. V was clipped by 4 bases and J by 4 bases; unmatched bases: 13. The CDR3 loop spans 16 amino acids. Germline lookup yields CDR1 SGHRS and CDR2 YFSETQ.

The V and J genes are TRBV11-1 and TRBJ2-1, with TRBD2 matching over 9 bases. The CDR3 runs to 16 residues. Germline-derived CDR1 and CDR2 are SGHAT and FQDESV (reference sequence). Trimming at V came to 0 bases and at J to 7 bases, leaving 7 bases not matched to a gene. The CDR3 spells CASSLASGSFWNEQFF. The CDR3 DNA is TGTGCCAGCAGCTTAGCTAGCGGGAGCTTTTGGAATGAGCAGTTCTTC.

This clonotype was found a few times. V usage is TRBV7-9 and J usage is TRBJ2-1; TRBD2 matches 9 bases. Germline V gene sequence: CDR1 SEHNR, CDR2 FQNEAQ (reference sequence). The CDR3 is 15 residues long. V was clipped by 5 bases and J by 9 bases; unmatched bases: 11. CDR3 residues: CASSPVAGGLAEQFF. Written as DNA, the CDR3 is TGTGCCAGCAGCCCCGTGGCGGGAGGGCTGGCTGAGCAGTTCTTC.

This clonotype was seen a few times. This sequence joins TRBV14 and TRBJ2-4; D unclear. Germline V gives CDR1 SGHDN, CDR2 FVKESK. The CDR3 contains 12 residues. Trimming stripped 4 bases from V and 5 bases from J, with 6 bases between. The CDR3 reads CASSLGENIQYF. The CDR3 nucleotides are TGTGCCAGCAGCCTCGGCGAAAACATTCAGTACTTC.

There are a few counts of this clonotype. The rearrangement joins TRBV7-9 to TRBJ2-3, with 9 bases identical to TRBD2. Germline V gene sequence: CDR1 SEHNR, CDR2 FQNEAQ (reference sequence). J gave up 5 bases and V 5 bases, and 5 bases lay outside the gene matches. The CDR3 length is 14 residues. The CDR3 loop reads CASSPSSGIDTQYF. The CDR3 DNA is TGTGCCAGCAGCCCATCTAGCGGGATAGATACGCAGTATTTT.

The chain combines TRBV5-1 with TRBJ1-1, with D maybe TRBD1 (6 bases). The CDR3 contains 13 residues. Germline values: CDR1 SGHRS, CDR2 YFSETQ. The V end lost 6 bases, the J end lost 7 bases, and 16 bases lay between the germline ends. The chain's CDR3 is CASTPGGASEAFF. The CDR3 DNA follows: TGCGCCAGCACCCCGGGGGGGGCTAGTGAAGCTTTCTTT.

The chain uses TRBV20-1 and TRBJ2-5, with TRBD1 matching 7 bases. This CDR3 is 13 amino acids long. Trimming at V came to 4 bases and at J to 2 bases, leaving 4 bases not matched to a gene. Germline V gives CDR1 DFQATT, CDR2 SNEGSKA (reference sequence). CDR3 coding DNA: TGCAGTGCTATCGCAGGGGGTCAAGAGACCCAGTACTTC. It codes for CSAIAGGQETQYF.

This clonotype was seen at least ten times. The chain combines TRBV5-8 with TRBJ2-1, with D possibly being TRBD2 (6 bases). V dropped 4 bases and J dropped 9 bases, with 17 bases sitting between them. The CDR3 has 14 residues. Germline-derived CDR1 and CDR2 are SGHTS and YDEGEE. CDR3 in amino acids: CASSLLGGRTEQFF. CDR3 in DNA: TGTGCCAGCAGCCTACTCGGAGGGCGTACTGAGCAGTTCTTC.

Ten or more counts support this clonotype. V and J are TRBV5-1 and TRBJ1-1; weak D call: TRBD1 (6 bases). The V gene lost 0 bases and the J gene lost 14 bases, with 20 bases spanning the gap. This CDR3 is 14 amino acids long. CDR1 SGHRS and CDR2 YFSETQ come from the germline V gene. The CDR3 loop is CASSLEEGTLRVFF. CDR3 coding DNA: TGCGCCAGCAGCTTGGAAGAGGGGACACTGAGGGTCTTCTTT.